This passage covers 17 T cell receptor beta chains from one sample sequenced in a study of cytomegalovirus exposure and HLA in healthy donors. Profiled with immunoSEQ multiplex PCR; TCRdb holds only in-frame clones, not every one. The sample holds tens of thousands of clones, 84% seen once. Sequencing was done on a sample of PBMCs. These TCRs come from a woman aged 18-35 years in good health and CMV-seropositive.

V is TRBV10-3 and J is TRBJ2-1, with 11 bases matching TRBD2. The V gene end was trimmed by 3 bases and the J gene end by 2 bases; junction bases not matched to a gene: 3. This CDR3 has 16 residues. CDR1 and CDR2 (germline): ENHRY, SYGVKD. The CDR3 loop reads CAISDSGGGTYNEQFF. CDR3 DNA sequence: TGTGCCATCAGTGATAGCGGGGGGGGGACCTACAATGAGCAGTTCTTC.

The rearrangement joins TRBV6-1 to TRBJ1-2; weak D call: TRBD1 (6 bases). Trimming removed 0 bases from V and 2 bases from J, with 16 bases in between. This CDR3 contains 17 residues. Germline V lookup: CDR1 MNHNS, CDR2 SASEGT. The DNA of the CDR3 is TGTGCCAGCAGTGAAGCGCTCAGGGGTAGTTCCAACTATGGCTACACCTTC. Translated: CASSEALRGSSNYGYTF.

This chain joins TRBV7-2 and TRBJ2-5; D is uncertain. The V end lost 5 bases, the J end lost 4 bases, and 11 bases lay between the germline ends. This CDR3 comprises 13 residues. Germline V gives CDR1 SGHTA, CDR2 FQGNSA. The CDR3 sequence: CASSPNAAETQYF. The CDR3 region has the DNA TGTGCCAGCAGCCCAAACGCGGCAGAGACCCAGTACTTC.

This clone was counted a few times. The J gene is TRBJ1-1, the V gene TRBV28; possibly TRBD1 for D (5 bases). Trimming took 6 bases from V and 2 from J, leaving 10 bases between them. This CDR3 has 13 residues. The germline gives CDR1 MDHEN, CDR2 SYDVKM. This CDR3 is CASRTGGNTEAFF. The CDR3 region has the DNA TGTGCCAGCAGGACGGGGGGAAACACTGAAGCTTTCTTT.

The chain's CDR3 is CASSAGTGNQPQHF. CDR3 DNA: TGTGCCAGCAGCGCGGGGACAGGTAATCAGCCCCAGCATTTT. V usage is TRBV7-8 and J usage is TRBJ1-5; 8 bases are shared with TRBD1. Germline V lookup: CDR1 SGHVS, CDR2 FQNEAQ. The CDR3 contains 14 residues. With 5 bases clipped from V and 4 bases from J, the junction kept 4 bases outside the gene matches.

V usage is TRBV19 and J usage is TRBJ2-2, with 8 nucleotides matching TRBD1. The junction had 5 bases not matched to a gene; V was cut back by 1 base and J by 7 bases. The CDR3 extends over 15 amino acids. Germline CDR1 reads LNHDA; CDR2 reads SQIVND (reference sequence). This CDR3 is CASSIGQGADGELFF. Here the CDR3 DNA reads TGTGCCAGTAGTATAGGTCAGGGGGCTGACGGGGAGCTGTTTTTT.

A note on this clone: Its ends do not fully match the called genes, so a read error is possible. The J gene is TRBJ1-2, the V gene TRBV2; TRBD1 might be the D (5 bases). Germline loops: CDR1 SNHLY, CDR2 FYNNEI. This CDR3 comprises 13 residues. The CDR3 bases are TGTGTCAGCAGCGGGGGTCCTCTCTATGGCTACACCTTC. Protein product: CVSSGGPLYGYTF.

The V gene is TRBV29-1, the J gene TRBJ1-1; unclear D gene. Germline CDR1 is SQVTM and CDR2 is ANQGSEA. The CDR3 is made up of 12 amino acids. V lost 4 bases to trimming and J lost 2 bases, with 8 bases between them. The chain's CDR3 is CSVVLRNTEAFF. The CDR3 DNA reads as TGCAGCGTTGTACTCCGAAACACTGAAGCTTTCTTT.

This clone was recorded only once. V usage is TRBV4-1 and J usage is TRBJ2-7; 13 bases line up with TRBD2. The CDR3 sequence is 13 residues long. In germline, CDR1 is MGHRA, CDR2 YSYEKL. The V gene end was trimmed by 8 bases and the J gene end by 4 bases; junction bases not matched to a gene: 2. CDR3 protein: CASQLAGGYEQYF. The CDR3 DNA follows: TGCGCCAGCCAACTAGCGGGGGGGTACGAGCAGTACTTC.

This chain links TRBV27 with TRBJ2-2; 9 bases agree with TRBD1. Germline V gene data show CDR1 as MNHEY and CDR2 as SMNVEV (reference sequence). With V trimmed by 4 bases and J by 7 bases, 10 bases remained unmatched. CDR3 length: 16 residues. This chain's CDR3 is CASSSPGTGRGGELFF. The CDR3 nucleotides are TGTGCCAGCAGTTCCCCCGGGACAGGGCGCGGCGGGGAGCTGTTTTTT.

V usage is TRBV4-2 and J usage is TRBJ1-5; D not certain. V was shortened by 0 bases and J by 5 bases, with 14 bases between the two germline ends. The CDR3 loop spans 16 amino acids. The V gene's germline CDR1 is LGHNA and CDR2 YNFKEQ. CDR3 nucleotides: TGTGCCAGCAGCCAAGAGCGGGGAGGGCCGTATCAGCCCCAGCATTTT. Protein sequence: CASSQERGGPYQPQHF.

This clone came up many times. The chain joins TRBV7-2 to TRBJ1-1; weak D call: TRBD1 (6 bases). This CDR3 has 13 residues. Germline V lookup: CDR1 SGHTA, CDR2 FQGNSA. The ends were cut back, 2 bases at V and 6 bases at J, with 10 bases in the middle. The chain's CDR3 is CASSLQGIPEAFF. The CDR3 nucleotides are TGTGCCAGCAGCTTACAGGGGATCCCTGAAGCTTTCTTT. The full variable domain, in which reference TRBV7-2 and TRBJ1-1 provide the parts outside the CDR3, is GAGVSQSPSNKVTEKGKDVELRCDPISGHTALYWYRQSLGQGLEFLIYFQGNSAPDKSGLPSDRFSAERTGGSVSTLTIQRTQQEDSAVYLCASSLQGIPEAFFGQGTRLTVV.

This CDR3 is CASSARDGLEAFF. The CDR3, as DNA: TGTGCCAGTAGCGCTCGGGACGGACTAGAAGCTTTCTTT. The chain joins TRBV19 to TRBJ1-1; D is perhaps TRBD1 (5 bases). V was shortened by 6 bases and J by 8 bases, with 16 bases between the two germline ends. The CDR3 consists of 13 residues. Germline V lookup: CDR1 LNHDA, CDR2 SQIVND (reference sequence).

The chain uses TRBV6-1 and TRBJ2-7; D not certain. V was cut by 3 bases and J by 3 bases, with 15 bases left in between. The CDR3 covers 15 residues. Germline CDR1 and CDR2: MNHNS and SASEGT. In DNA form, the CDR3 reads TGTGCCAGCAGTGACGAAGACACCCCCTACTACGAGCAGTACTTC. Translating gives CASSDEDTPYYEQYF.

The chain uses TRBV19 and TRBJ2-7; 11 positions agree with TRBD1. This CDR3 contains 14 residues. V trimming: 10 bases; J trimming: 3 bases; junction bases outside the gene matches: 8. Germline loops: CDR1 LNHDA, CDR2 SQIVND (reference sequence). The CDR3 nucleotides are TGTGCCACTGCACTCGGGACAGGGGGCTACGAGCAGTACTTC. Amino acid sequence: CATALGTGGYEQYF.

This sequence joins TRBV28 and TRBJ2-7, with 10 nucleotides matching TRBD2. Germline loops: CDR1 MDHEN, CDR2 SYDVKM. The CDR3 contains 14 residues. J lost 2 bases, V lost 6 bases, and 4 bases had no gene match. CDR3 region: CASRTSGEAYEQYF. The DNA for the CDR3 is TGTGCCAGCAGAACTAGCGGGGAAGCCTACGAGCAGTACTTC.

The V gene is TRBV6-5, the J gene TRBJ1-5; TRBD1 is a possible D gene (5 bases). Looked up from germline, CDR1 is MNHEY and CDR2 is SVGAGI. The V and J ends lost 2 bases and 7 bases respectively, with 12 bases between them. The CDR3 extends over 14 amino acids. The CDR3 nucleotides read TGTGCCAGCAGTTACGGGGCGGGGGTGCAGCCCCAGCATTTT. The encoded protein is CASSYGAGVQPQHF.